This T cell receptor beta chain was captured in a study of CD8 T cells in ankylosing spondylitis. About this clonotype: Its antigen is not identified.

Study findings and constraints: In ankylosing spondylitis blood, a motif of about eight highly homologous TCR beta variants appeared characteristic.

Researchers built TCR beta libraries using quantitative 5'-RACE with molecular barcodes. TCRdb processed the 5' RACE reads anew with MiXCR; each CDR3 protein has one entry. The sample comprises about 150,000 distinct CDR3 sequences, roughly a third of which are singletons, and over 5.5% rests with the top ten. Germline values: CDR1 SGHVS, CDR2 FQNEAQ. This CDR3 has 15 amino acids. The V and J ends lost 5 bases and 8 bases respectively, with 18 bases between them. This clonotype originated in a male donor with ankylosing spondylitis. The sample comprised synovial fluid, either unsorted or a sorted T cell fraction (not recorded which). The rearrangement joins TRBV7-8 to TRBJ1-4; possibly TRBD1 for D (6 bases). The CDR3 nucleotides are TGTGCCAGCAGCCCCCGCCCAGGGGCGGGCGAAAAACTGTTTTTT. Translated: CASSPRPGAGEKLFF.